The entry that follows covers one T cell receptor beta chain sequence. Its antigen remains unidentified. This sample stems from a study of shared clonotypes between healthy human individuals. Subsets obtained from CD4+ cells comprised CD45RA+ naive and CD45RA-negative memory cells. Assay used: immunoSEQ multiplex PCR; TCRdb lists only in-frame clones, some missing. The data hold more than 1.2 million clones, with approximately 98.5% observed a single time. Study conclusions and caveats: A handful of donors held approximately 5% of naive CD4 clonotypes in common.

This sequence was found in a man aged 25-40 years in good health. Sequencing input: naive CD4+ T cells sorted from blood. Subset of the sample: CD45RA+ positively selected.

This CDR3 is CAISESLGQAFF. The CDR3 nucleotides are TGTGCCATCAGTGAGTCGTTGGGCCAAGCTTTCTTT. This chain links TRBV10-3 with TRBJ1-1; no firm D call. This CDR3 is built from 12 residues. V lost 0 bases and J 9 bases, leaving 8 bases between the germline ends. Germline lookup yields CDR1 ENHRY and CDR2 SYGVKD.